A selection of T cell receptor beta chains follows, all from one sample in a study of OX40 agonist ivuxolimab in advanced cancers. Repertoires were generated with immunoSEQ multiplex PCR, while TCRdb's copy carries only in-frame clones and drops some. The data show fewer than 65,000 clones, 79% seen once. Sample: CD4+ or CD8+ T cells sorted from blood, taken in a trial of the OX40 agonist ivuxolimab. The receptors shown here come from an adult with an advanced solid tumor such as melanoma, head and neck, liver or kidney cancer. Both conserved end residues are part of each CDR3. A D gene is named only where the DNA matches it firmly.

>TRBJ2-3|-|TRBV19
CASSTFDRDTQYF
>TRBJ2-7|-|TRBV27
CASSLNGVYEQYF
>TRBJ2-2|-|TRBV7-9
CASSLASSVDTGELFF
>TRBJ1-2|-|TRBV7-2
CASSRGGGYGYTF
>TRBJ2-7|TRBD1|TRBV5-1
CASSVAGTGVAYEQYF
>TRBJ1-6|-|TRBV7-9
CASTLAGTGAGSPLHF
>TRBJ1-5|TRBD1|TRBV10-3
CAISAGDSSNQPQHF
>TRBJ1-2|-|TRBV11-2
CASSFNSYYGYTF
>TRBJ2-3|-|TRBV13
CASSLDRATDTQYF
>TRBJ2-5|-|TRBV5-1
CASSLEETQYF
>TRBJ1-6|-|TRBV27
CASSFGQNYNSPLHF
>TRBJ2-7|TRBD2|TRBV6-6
CASTLGSPGGYEQYF
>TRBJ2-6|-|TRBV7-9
CASSLGVTGANVLTF
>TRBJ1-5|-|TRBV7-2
CASSFRTNQPQHF
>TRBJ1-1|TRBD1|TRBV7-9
CASSGDRGTEAFF
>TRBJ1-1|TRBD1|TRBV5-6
CASRGLAGGEAFF
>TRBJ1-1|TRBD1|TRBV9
CASSSTGGRTEAFF
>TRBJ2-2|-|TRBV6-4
CASTRLGSTSNTGELFF
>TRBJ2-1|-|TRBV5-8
CASSLTIRQSYNEQFF
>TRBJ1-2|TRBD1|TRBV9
CASTHPAGGFGYTF
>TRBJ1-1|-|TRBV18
CASSPPPVNRAFF
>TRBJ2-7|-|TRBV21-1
CASSKSRRGGRAGGSYEQYF
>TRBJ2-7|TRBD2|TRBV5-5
CASSLAGLSYEQYF
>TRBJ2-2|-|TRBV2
CASSEDTGELFF
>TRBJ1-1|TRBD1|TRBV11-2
CASSLLQGRNTEAFF